This TCR beta chain was captured in a study of T-cell memory formation after mild COVID-19. Study information: TCR clustering was largely donor specific. Findings and caveats of the study: Some responding clones appeared in pre-infection memory, suggesting cross-reactive memory joined. Second-wave clones with a day 37 peak had unconfirmed SARS-CoV-2 specificity. Mainly in CM and EM were contracting CD4+ clones; CD8+ were in EMRA.

The CDR3 is made up of 16 amino acids. Trimming took off 5 bases at V and 7 bases at J, with 21 bases between the two ends. Germline loops: CDR1 SEHNR, CDR2 FQNEAQ (reference sequence). This clonotype has a count of ten or more. As yet, its antigen is unknown. TCRdb redid the calling of the 5' RACE reads with MiXCR, one entry per CDR3 protein. The sample lists some 320,000 distinct CDR3 sequences, roughly an eighth occurring once. The source of this sequence is a man between 18 and 29 years old who had mild COVID-19 (a few samples of this study predate the infection). Cell type and time point are not known. The chain joins TRBV7-9 to TRBJ2-1; D may match TRBD1 or TRBD2 (5 bases each). Sequenced material: PBMCs or a T cell subset sorted from them (not recorded which). The CDR3 loop reads CASSRGPQGRRNEQFF. The CDR3 coding sequence is TGTGCCAGCAGCAGGGGCCCCCAGGGACGTCGGAATGAGCAGTTCTTC.